This T cell receptor beta chain was obtained from a study of cytomegalovirus exposure and HLA in healthy donors. For the study at large: Roughly 80 million unique TCRs from HLA-typed donors made up an early data release.

Study-wide results and caveats: The study recorded over 150 TCR beta chains that were cytomegalovirus-associated.

The PCR contained 60 Vbeta and 13 Jbeta primers. TCRdb's copy holds only in-frame clones and misses some; the assay was immunoSEQ multiplex PCR. The repertoire consists of roughly 120,000 clones, with around 73% occurring once and the leading ten covering 4.8%. Points on this clone: Its antigen is as yet unknown.

Losses at the gene ends were 3 bases for V and 2 bases for J; bases not matched to a gene: 7. The CDR3 contains 16 residues. Germline CDR1 is SGHRS and CDR2 is YFSETQ. Material for sequencing was PBMCs. The chain joins TRBV5-1 to TRBJ1-3; TRBD1 agrees at 8 bases. The source of this sequence is a man in his sixties in good health and CMV-seropositive. The CDR3 DNA reads as TGCGCCAGCAGCTCCTCACAGGGGGTAACTGGAAACACCATATATTTT. Protein product: CASSSSQGVTGNTIYF.